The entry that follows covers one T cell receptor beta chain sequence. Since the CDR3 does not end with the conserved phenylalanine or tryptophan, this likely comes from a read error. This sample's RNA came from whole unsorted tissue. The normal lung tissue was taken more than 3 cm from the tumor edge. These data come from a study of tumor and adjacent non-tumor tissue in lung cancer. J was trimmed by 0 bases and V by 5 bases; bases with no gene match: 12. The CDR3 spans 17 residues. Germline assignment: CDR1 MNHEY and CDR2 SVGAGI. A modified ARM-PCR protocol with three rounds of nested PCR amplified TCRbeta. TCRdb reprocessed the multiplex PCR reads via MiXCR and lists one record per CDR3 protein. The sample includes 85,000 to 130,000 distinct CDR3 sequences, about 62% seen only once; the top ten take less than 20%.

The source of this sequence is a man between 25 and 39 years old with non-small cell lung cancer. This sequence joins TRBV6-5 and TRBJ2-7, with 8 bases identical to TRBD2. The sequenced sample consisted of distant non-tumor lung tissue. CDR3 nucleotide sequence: TGTGCCAGCAGTCGAGAGACTAGCGCCCTGAGCTCCTACGAGCAGTACCTC. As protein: CASSRETSALSSYEQYL.